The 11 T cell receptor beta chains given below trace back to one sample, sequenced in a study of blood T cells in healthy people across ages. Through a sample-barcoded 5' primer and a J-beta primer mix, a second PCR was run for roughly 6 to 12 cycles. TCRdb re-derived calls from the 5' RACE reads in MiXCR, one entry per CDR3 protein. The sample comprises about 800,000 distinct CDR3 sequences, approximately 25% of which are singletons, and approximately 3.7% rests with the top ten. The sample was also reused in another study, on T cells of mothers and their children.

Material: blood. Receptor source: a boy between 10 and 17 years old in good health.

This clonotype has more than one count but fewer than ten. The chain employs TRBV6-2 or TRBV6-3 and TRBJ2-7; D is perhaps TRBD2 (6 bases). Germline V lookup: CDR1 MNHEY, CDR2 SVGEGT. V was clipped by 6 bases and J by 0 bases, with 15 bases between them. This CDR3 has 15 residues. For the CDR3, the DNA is TGTGCCAGCAGGGAGGAGGGGAGACTCTCCTACGAGCAGTACTTC. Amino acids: CASREEGRLSYEQYF.

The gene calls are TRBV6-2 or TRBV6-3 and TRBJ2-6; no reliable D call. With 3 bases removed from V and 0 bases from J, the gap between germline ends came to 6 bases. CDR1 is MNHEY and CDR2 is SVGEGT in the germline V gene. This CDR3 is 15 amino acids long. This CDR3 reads CASSYRYSGANVLTF. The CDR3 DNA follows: TGTGCCAGCAGTTATAGGTACTCTGGGGCCAACGTCCTGACTTTC.

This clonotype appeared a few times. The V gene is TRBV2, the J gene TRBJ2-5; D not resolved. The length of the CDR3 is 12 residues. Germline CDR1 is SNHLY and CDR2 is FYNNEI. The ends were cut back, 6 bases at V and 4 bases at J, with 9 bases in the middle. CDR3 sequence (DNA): TGTGCCAGCAGGGTTGGGTCAGAGACCCAGTACTTC. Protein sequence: CASRVGSETQYF.

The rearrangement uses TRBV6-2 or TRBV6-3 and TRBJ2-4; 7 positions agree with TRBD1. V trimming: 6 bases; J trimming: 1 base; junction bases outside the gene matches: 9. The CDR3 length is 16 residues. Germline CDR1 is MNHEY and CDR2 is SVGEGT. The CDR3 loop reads CASSKQGITAKNIQYF. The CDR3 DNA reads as TGTGCCAGCAGCAAACAGGGGATTACGGCCAAAAACATTCAGTACTTC.

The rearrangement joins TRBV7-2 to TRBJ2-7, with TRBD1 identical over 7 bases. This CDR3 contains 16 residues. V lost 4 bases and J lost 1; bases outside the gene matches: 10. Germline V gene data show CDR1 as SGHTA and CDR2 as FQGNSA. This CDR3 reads CASSSLTGRESYEQYF. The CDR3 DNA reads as TGTGCCAGCAGCTCCTTGACAGGGAGAGAATCCTACGAGCAGTACTTC. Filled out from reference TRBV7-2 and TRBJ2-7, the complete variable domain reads GAGVSQSPSNKVTEKGKDVELRCDPISGHTALYWYRQSLGQGLEFLIYFQGNSAPDKSGLPSDRFSAERTGGSVSTLTIQRTQQEDSAVYLCASSSLTGRESYEQYFGPGTRLTVT.

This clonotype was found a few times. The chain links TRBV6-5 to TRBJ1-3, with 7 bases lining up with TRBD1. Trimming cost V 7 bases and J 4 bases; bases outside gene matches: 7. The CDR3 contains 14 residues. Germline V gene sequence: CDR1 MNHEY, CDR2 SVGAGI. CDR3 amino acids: CASKPGTAGNTIYF. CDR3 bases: TGTGCCAGCAAACCTGGGACAGCGGGAAACACCATATATTTT.

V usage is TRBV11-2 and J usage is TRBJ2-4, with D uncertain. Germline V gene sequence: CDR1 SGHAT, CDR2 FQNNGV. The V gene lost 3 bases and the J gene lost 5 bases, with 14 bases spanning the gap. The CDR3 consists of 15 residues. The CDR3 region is CASSFAPRLENIQYF. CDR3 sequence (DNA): TGTGCCAGCAGCTTCGCCCCCAGATTGGAAAACATTCAGTACTTC.

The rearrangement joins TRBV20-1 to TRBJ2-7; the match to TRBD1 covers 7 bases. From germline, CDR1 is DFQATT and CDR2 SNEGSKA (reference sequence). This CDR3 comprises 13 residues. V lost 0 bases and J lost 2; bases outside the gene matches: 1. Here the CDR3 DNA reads TGCAGTGCTAGAGAGCAGGGGGCCTACGAGCAGTACTTC. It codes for CSAREQGAYEQYF.

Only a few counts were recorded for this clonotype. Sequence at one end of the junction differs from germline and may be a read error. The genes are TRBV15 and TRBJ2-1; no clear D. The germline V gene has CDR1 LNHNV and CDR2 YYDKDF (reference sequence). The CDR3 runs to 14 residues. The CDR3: CATSPRSSYNEQFF. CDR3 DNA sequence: TGCGCCACCAGCCCCCGGAGCTCCTACAATGAGCAGTTCTTC.

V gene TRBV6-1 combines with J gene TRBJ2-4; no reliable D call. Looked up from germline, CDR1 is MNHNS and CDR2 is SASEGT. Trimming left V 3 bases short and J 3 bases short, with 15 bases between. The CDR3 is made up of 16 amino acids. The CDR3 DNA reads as TGTGCCAGCAGTGAGGGTAGCCCCAACAACAAAAACATTCAGTACTTC. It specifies CASSEGSPNNKNIQYF.

The CDR3, as DNA: TGTGCCTGGAGCGGGCCCAGGGAGCTGTTTTTT. Translation: CAWSGPRELFF. The chain recombines TRBV30 with TRBJ2-2; D ambiguous. Trimming cost V 3 bases and J 9 bases, with 8 bases left between them. The germline V gene has CDR1 GTSNPN and CDR2 SVGIG (reference sequence). The CDR3 length is 11 residues.